The 25 T cell receptor beta chains listed next were all sequenced from one sample in a study of PD-1 blockade in classical Hodgkin lymphoma. The assay was immunoSEQ multiplex PCR, and TCRdb's table has in-frame clones only and misses some. The table has about 22,000 clones, about two thirds seen once. Every patient relapsed after autologous stem cell transplantation, and brentuximab vedotin exposure varied. The sample here was peripheral blood mononuclear cells (PBMCs), taken at baseline. The receptors were gathered from a human donor with classical Hodgkin lymphoma.

The chain has TRBV18 and TRBJ2-5, with no clear D. The CDR3 is 13 amino acids. V lost 5 bases and J 5 bases, leaving 12 bases between the germline ends. In germline, CDR1 is KGHSH, CDR2 LQKENI. CDR3 DNA: TGTGCCAGCTCAACAGCTCTGGAGGAGACCCAGTACTTC. Translated: CASSTALEETQYF.

This chain uses TRBV28 with TRBJ2-5; 8 positions agree with TRBD1. CDR1 and CDR2 (germline): MDHEN, SYDVKM. The CDR3 extends over 16 amino acids. V shed 5 bases and J 2 bases; nucleotides not matched to a gene: 10. The CDR3 nucleotides read TGTGCCAGCAGTCTAGGAGGGACAGGAACTCAAGAGACCCAGTACTTC. Translated: CASSLGGTGTQETQYF. Full variable domain (outside the CDR3, taken from reference TRBV28 and TRBJ2-5): DVKVTQSSRYLVKRTGEKVFLECVQDMDHENMFWYRQDPGLGLRLIYFSYDVKMKEKGDIPEGYSVSREKKERFSLILESASTNQTSMYLCASSLGGTGTQETQYFGPGTRLLVL.

This clone was seen a handful of times. The genes are TRBV27 and TRBJ2-5, with D unresolved. Germline-derived CDR1 and CDR2 are MNHEY and SMNVEV (reference sequence). CDR3 size: 14 residues. V shed 5 bases and J shed 5 bases, with 15 bases lying between them. The DNA for the CDR3 is TGTGCCAGCAGTAAAGACGGTCCCCGGGAGACCCAGTACTTC. Translating gives CASSKDGPRETQYF.

The CDR3 DNA follows: TGTGCCTGGAGTTGGGACACCATATATTTT. Protein sequence: CAWSWDTIYF. The chain recombines TRBV30 with TRBJ1-3; D is unclear. The CDR3 consists of 10 residues. Germline assignment: CDR1 GTSNPN and CDR2 SVGIG (reference sequence). V lost 2 bases to trimming and J lost 8 bases, with 4 bases between them.

The chain is built from TRBV7-2 and TRBJ2-7; 7 positions agree with TRBD1. Germline loops: CDR1 SGHTA, CDR2 FQGNSA. The J segment lost 6 bases and the V segment lost 4 bases, leaving 12 bases of the junction unmatched. The CDR3 contains 15 residues. CDR3 region: CASSSRRQGISEQYF. The CDR3 coding sequence is TGTGCCAGCAGCTCTCGGCGACAGGGAATCTCCGAGCAGTACTTC.

This sequence joins TRBV4-3 and TRBJ1-2; maybe TRBD1 (5 bases). V lost 4 bases to trimming and J lost 0 bases, with 15 bases between them. CDR1 is LGHNA, CDR2 YSLEER, per germline. The CDR3 has 16 amino acids. The CDR3 nucleotides are TGCGCCAGCAGCCGCGCCGGAACAGGCCCTAACTATGGCTACACCTTC. Translated, it gives CASSRAGTGPNYGYTF.

V is TRBV7-2 and J is TRBJ2-7; D is ambiguous. Germline values: CDR1 SGHTA, CDR2 FQGNSA. The CDR3 covers 14 residues. V lost 5 bases, J lost 3 bases, and 14 bases lay in between. This chain's CDR3 is CASSPARSLYEQYF. The DNA for the CDR3 is TGTGCCAGCAGCCCGGCTCGCTCACTCTACGAGCAGTACTTC.

The J gene is TRBJ2-3, the V gene TRBV9, with D tentatively TRBD1 (6 bases). Germline loops: CDR1 SGDLS, CDR2 YYNGEE. CDR3 length: 15 residues. V gave up 6 bases and J gave up 3 bases, with 17 bases separating them. DNA of the CDR3: TGTGCCAGCACCATCAAGGGGGAGAGGACAGATACGCAGTATTTT. This translates into CASTIKGERTDTQYF.

This sequence joins TRBV5-1 and TRBJ2-2; 7 positions match TRBD1. V gave up 2 bases and J gave up 0 bases; unmatched junction bases: 1. This CDR3 spans 15 amino acids. Germline CDR1 SGHRS, CDR2 YFSETQ. The CDR3: CASSFGQANTGELFF. The CDR3 DNA reads as TGCGCCAGCAGCTTCGGACAGGCGAACACCGGGGAGCTGTTTTTT.

The chain couples TRBV18 to TRBJ1-5; D is ambiguous. This CDR3 region has 10 residues. The germline V and J ends were trimmed by 6 bases and 5 bases, with 2 bases remaining between them. Per germline, CDR1 KGHSH and CDR2 LQKENI. CDR3 residues: CASSDQPQHF. The CDR3 nucleotides read TGTGCCAGCTCGGATCAGCCCCAGCATTTT.

The chain uses TRBV7-9 and TRBJ2-4; 10 nucleotides line up with TRBD2. The CDR3 is 16 residues long. Germline assignment: CDR1 SEHNR and CDR2 FQNEAQ (reference sequence). V lost 4 bases, J lost 8 bases, and 11 bases stayed unmatched. CDR3 sequence: CASSWRASGSNHIQYF. CDR3 nucleotide sequence: TGTGCCAGCAGCTGGCGGGCTAGCGGGAGTAATCACATTCAGTACTTC.

This chain uses TRBV9 with TRBJ1-2; 7 bases are a match to TRBD1. Germline loops: CDR1 SGDLS, CDR2 YYNGEE. The J segment lost 4 bases and the V segment lost 0 bases, leaving 9 bases of the junction unmatched. This CDR3 comprises 16 residues. CDR3 in DNA: TGTGCCAGCAGCGTAGACGACAGGGCCTATACCTATGGCTACACCTTC. As protein: CASSVDDRAYTYGYTF.

This clone was observed a few times. V is TRBV6-5 and J is TRBJ2-3; D gene uncertain. Germline V gene sequence: CDR1 MNHEY, CDR2 SVGAGI. There are 11 residues in the CDR3. Trimming left V 6 bases short and J 3 bases short, with 4 bases between. The CDR3 loop is CASSQTDTQYF. For the CDR3, the DNA is TGTGCCAGCAGCCAGACAGATACGCAGTATTTT.

This clone was recorded only once. The rearrangement joins TRBV7-2 to TRBJ2-1; unclear D gene. CDR3 length: 14 amino acids. The germline CDR1 and CDR2 sequences are SGHTA and FQGNSA. The V and J ends lost 6 bases and 0 bases respectively, with 9 bases between them. CDR3: CASSFRSSYNEQFF. The CDR3 nucleotides are TGTGCCAGCAGTTTCCGGAGCTCCTACAATGAGCAGTTCTTC.

A single count supports this clone. The chain links TRBV7-7 to TRBJ2-1; 10 bases map to TRBD2. V lost 5 bases to trimming and J lost 6 bases; unmatched junction nucleotides: 7. CDR1 is SSHAT and CDR2 is FNYEAQ in the germline V gene (reference sequence). The CDR3 is 15 residues long. DNA of the CDR3: TGTGCCAGCAGCCTGGGCACTAGCGGGGTCAATGAGCAGTTCTTC. It encodes CASSLGTSGVNEQFF.

This clone was detected once. The chain combines TRBV10-3 with TRBJ1-1, with 11 bases identical to TRBD1. The CDR3 is 14 amino acids. Unmatched junction bases numbered 2, after V lost 4 bases and J lost 4 bases. From germline, CDR1 is ENHRY and CDR2 SYGVKD. The CDR3 coding sequence is TGTGCCATCAGTGGGGACAGGGGGACCACTGAAGCTTTCTTT. Its protein product is CAISGDRGTTEAFF.

The CDR3 bases are TGTGCCAGCAGTTACTTCGGTAGTGGCTACACCTTC. Translation gives CASSYFGSGYTF. J is TRBJ1-2 and V is TRBV6-5; D gene uncertain. Germline V gives CDR1 MNHEY, CDR2 SVGAGI. The V end was cut by 1 base, the J end by 7 bases, with 7 bases between. The CDR3 totals 12 residues.

CDR3 in DNA: TGCGCCAGCAGCTTGGTTGTAGATACGCAGTATTTT. It yields the protein CASSLVVDTQYF. This chain links TRBV5-1 with TRBJ2-3; D is unresolved. Germline CDR1 and CDR2: SGHRS and YFSETQ. The CDR3 consists of 12 residues. The V end lost 0 bases, the J end lost 5 bases, and 4 bases lay between the germline ends.

The chain carries TRBV7-2 and TRBJ2-7; 11 bases are shared with TRBD1. Per the germline V gene, CDR1 is SGHTA and CDR2 is FQGNSA. CDR3 size: 14 residues. V was pared by 5 bases and J by 2 bases, with 2 bases of the junction left unmatched. In DNA, the CDR3 is TGTGCCAGCAGCCCGGGACAGGGGGCCTACGAGCAGTACTTC. Its protein is CASSPGQGAYEQYF.

The chain recombines TRBV6-5 with TRBJ1-4, with D perhaps matching TRBD1 (6 bases). The V end lost 10 bases, the J end lost 4 bases, and 10 bases lay between the germline ends. Germline V gene sequence: CDR1 MNHEY, CDR2 SVGAGI. CDR3 length: 12 amino acids. As DNA, the CDR3 is TGTGCCACCCAGGGGTATAATGAAAAACTGTTTTTT. It translates to CATQGYNEKLFF.

The V and J genes are TRBV19 and TRBJ1-4; no clear D gene. V lost 3 bases and J 3 bases, leaving 5 bases between the germline ends. CDR3 size: 13 residues. Germline CDR1 and CDR2: LNHDA and SQIVND (reference sequence). In DNA, the CDR3 is TGTGCCAGTAGTATGTCCCCTAATGAAAAACTGTTTTTT. It encodes CASSMSPNEKLFF. Supplemented by reference TRBV19 and TRBJ1-4, the full variable domain reads DGGITQSPKYLFRKEGQNVTLSCEQNLNHDAMYWYRQDPGQGLRLIYYSQIVNDFQKGDIAEGYSVSREKKESFPLTVTSAQKNPTAFYLCASSMSPNEKLFFGSGTQLSVL.

The chain uses TRBV6-5 and TRBJ2-7, with TRBD2 as a possible D gene (6 bases). This CDR3 comprises 13 residues. CDR1 and CDR2 (germline): MNHEY, SVGAGI. V was cut by 6 bases and J by 3 bases, with 12 bases left in between. Here the CDR3 DNA reads TGTGCCAGCAGCCCGGGACTCATCTACGAGCAGTACTTC. Translating gives CASSPGLIYEQYF.

The genes are TRBV6-6 and TRBJ1-2, with a weak D call TRBD1 (6 bases). CDR1 is MNHNY, CDR2 SVGAGI, per germline (reference sequence). Trimming removed 8 bases from V and 7 bases from J, with 11 bases in between. The CDR3 runs to 11 residues. The CDR3 nucleotides are TGTGCCAGCGCCGGGGGCAGTGGCTACACCTTC. It specifies CASAGGSGYTF.

CDR3: CASSTQGLNEKLFF. CDR3 nucleotide sequence: TGTGCCAGCAGCACGCAGGGTCTAAATGAAAAACTGTTTTTT. The gene calls are TRBV5-4 and TRBJ1-4, with D possibly matching TRBD1 (5 bases). The CDR3 loop spans 14 amino acids. Germline V gene data show CDR1 as SGHNT and CDR2 as YYREEE (reference sequence). Trimming removed 4 bases at V and 5 bases at J, with 12 bases between.

This clone was detected only a few times. The CDR3 protein is CASSQAWGNTEAFF. CDR3 in DNA: TGTGCCAGCAGCCAGGCCTGGGGGAACACTGAAGCTTTCTTT. The gene calls are TRBV9 and TRBJ1-1, with D unclear. Germline assignment: CDR1 SGDLS and CDR2 YYNGEE. The CDR3 covers 14 residues. V lost 4 bases, J lost 1 base, and 11 bases lay in between.